Sequencing of this T cell receptor (beta chain) was carried out in a study of T cell repertoires in cytomegalovirus infection. TCRdb fed the reads into MiXCR, producing one record per CDR3 protein. The profile shows 450,000 to 550,000 distinct CDR3 sequences, approximately 40% of them singletons. Turning to this clonotype: Its antigen is undetermined.

The CDR3 consists of 13 residues. With 3 bases removed from V and 0 bases from J, the gap between germline ends came to 5 bases. Germline CDR1 ENHRY, CDR2 SYGVKD. The specimen was cultured PBMCs, collected from culture after CMV antigen stimulation. J is TRBJ2-5 and V is TRBV10-3; no firm D call. The receptor was isolated from a human donor in good health (CMV status not recorded). Some clones in this sample may be carry-over from other donors' samples. Here the CDR3 DNA reads TGTGCCATCAGTGATAAGAACCAAGAGACCCAGTACTTC. Residues: CAISDKNQETQYF.